The present T cell receptor beta chain was sequenced within a study of T cell clusters in autoimmune cytopenias. Germline V gene lookup returns CDR1 SGHTA and CDR2 FQGNSA. This CDR3 region has 13 residues. TRB was amplified from roughly 0.25 ug of peripheral blood genomic DNA per sample. The study's findings and limits: TRB repertoire shifts in secondary cytopenia and chronic lymphocytic leukemia mostly reflected lymphoma, not autoimmunity.

This clonotype is deemed medium-sized by its frequency. Its antigen is as yet unknown. TRB rearrangements were amplified by touch-down multiplex PCR with mixed TRB-A/B primers. Following a re-call of the multiplex PCR reads, TCRdb has one entry per CDR3 protein and lacks DNA. This sample lists approximately 11,000 distinct CDR3 sequences; its ten largest clones have approximately 4.4%. These data were also filed under a second study, of T cell repertoires in aging, cancer and after chemotherapy.

The specimen sequenced was peripheral blood. V and J are TRBV7-2 and TRBJ1-3. This receptor was obtained from a human donor in good health. The CDR3: CASSTSGGNTIYF.